This passage covers 9 T cell receptor beta chains from one sample sequenced in a study of T-cell memory formation after mild COVID-19. Each CDR3 protein gets one entry after TCRdb re-called the 5' RACE reads with MiXCR. The profile shows some 450,000 distinct CDR3 sequences, around 19% of them singletons. Sequencing was performed on PBMCs or a T cell subset sorted from them (not recorded which). These receptors were taken from an adult woman who had mild COVID-19 (a few samples of this study predate the infection). Cell type and time point are not known.

This clonotype showed up many times. The chain couples TRBV5-1 to TRBJ2-1; 8 bases align to TRBD1. The junction had 6 bases not matched to a gene; V was cut back by 5 bases and J by 5 bases. Germline CDR1 is SGHRS and CDR2 is YFSETQ. This CDR3 is 14 amino acids long. The CDR3 spells CASRARTGNNEQFF. CDR3 sequence (DNA): TGCGCCAGCAGGGCAAGGACAGGGAACAATGAGCAGTTCTTC.

V and J are TRBV7-9 and TRBJ1-1; D unresolved. The CDR3 runs 15 residues. Looked up from germline, CDR1 is SEHNR and CDR2 is FQNEAQ (reference sequence). The germline V and J ends were trimmed by 4 bases and 0 bases, with 12 bases remaining between them. CDR3 coding DNA: TGTGCCAGCAGCTCCGGGCCTCTGATGAACACTGAAGCTTTCTTT. This gives the protein CASSSGPLMNTEAFF.

The chain is built from TRBV7-3 and TRBJ1-1, with no clear D. Trimming removed 5 bases at V and 3 bases at J, with 10 bases between. The CDR3 has 13 residues. From germline, CDR1 is SGHTA and CDR2 FQGTGA. The CDR3 DNA follows: TGTGCCAGCAGCACCCGGCGGCACACTGAAGCTTTCTTT. Translated, it gives CASSTRRHTEAFF.

The sample holds a few counts of this clonotype. The chain employs TRBV3-1 and TRBJ2-7, with D perhaps being TRBD1 or TRBD2 (5 bases each). This CDR3 comprises 14 residues. V was shortened by 1 base and J by 5 bases, with 12 bases between the two germline ends. The germline gives CDR1 LGHDT, CDR2 YNNKEL (reference sequence). Here the CDR3 DNA reads TGTGCCAGCAGCCAAGGAGGGGCGAGGAACGAGCAGTACTTC. Its translation is CASSQGGARNEQYF.

This chain uses TRBV11-1 with TRBJ2-5, with 11 bases that match TRBD2. CDR3 size: 19 residues. CDR1 SGHAT and CDR2 FQDESV come from the germline V gene (reference sequence). After removal of 4 bases from V and 0 bases from J, the junction contained 13 bases not matched to a gene. The CDR3 protein is CASSSLASGGPTYQETQYF. As DNA, the CDR3 is TGTGCCAGCAGCTCACTAGCTAGCGGGGGGCCGACGTACCAAGAGACCCAGTACTTC.

This clonotype was recorded a few times. V gene TRBV12-3 or TRBV12-4 combines with J gene TRBJ1-2; 7 positions match TRBD1. The CDR3 covers 13 residues. The V segment lost 6 bases and the J segment 4 bases; nucleotides outside the gene matches: 5. CDR3 loop: CASSFRDSYGYTF. The CDR3 DNA reads TGTGCCAGCAGCTTCCGGGACAGCTATGGCTACACCTTC.

The sample holds a few counts of this clonotype. The chain carries TRBV29-1 and TRBJ1-4, with D possibly TRBD1 on 6 matching bases. The CDR3 runs to 14 residues. CDR1 is SQVTM and CDR2 is ANQGSEA in the germline V gene. The ends were cut back, 4 bases at V and 8 bases at J, with 17 bases in the middle. This chain's CDR3 is CSVVATGSGEKLFF. The CDR3 nucleotides read TGCAGCGTTGTCGCCACAGGGAGCGGGGAAAAACTGTTTTTT.

This chain links TRBV7-9 with TRBJ1-1; TRBD1 matches 7 bases. The CDR3 spans 15 residues. Per the germline V gene, CDR1 is SEHNR and CDR2 is FQNEAQ (reference sequence). Unmatched junction bases numbered 9, after V lost 3 bases and J lost 5 bases. The chain's CDR3 is CASSFGYTGETEAFF. In nucleotides, the CDR3 is TGTGCCAGCAGCTTTGGGTACACAGGGGAGACTGAAGCTTTCTTT.

This clonotype turned up a few times. The chain is built from TRBV2 and TRBJ2-6; D is undetermined. Trimming stripped 7 bases from V and 0 bases from J, with 10 bases between. This CDR3 region has 15 residues. CDR1 and CDR2 (germline): SNHLY, FYNNEI. Here the CDR3 reads CASNLPSSGANVLTF. CDR3 in DNA: TGTGCCAGCAACCTTCCCAGCTCTGGGGCCAACGTCCTGACTTTC.